Sequencing of this T cell receptor beta chain was carried out in a study of OX40 agonist ivuxolimab in advanced cancers. Study-wide background: Patients were dosed intravenously with ivuxolimab at 0.01 to 10 mg/kg every 2 weeks. The study's findings and limits: Clones of CD4+ and CD8+ blood T cells grew by week 6 at doses of 0.1 to 3.0 mg/kg. In general, CD8+ T cells held more expanded clones than CD4+ did, on average.

In germline, CDR1 is MGHDK, CDR2 SYGVNS. The CDR3 loop spans 14 amino acids. V shed 6 bases, J shed 7 bases, and the junction held 3 bases outside the gene matches. The method was immunoSEQ multiplex PCR; TCRdb's version includes in-frame clones alone and lacks a portion of them. The data show about 46,000 clones, under 90% seen once. On this clone: Its target is unknown.

The receptor was isolated from an adult with an advanced solid tumor such as melanoma, head and neck, liver or kidney cancer. The source material was CD4+ or CD8+ T cells sorted from blood, sampled in a trial of the OX40 agonist ivuxolimab. The genes are TRBV25-1 and TRBJ2-1; TRBD2 aligns across 13 bases. DNA for the CDR3: TGTGCCAGCAGGAGGACTAGCGGGGGAAATGAGCAGTTCTTC. It yields the protein CASRRTSGGNEQFF. Full variable domain (missing parts from reference TRBV25-1 and TRBJ2-1): EADIYQTPRYLVIGTGKKITLECSQTMGHDKMYWYQQDPGMELHLIHYSYGVNSTEKGDLSSESTVSRIRTEHFPLTLESARPSHTSQYLCASRRTSGGNEQFFGPGTRLTVL.